The source of this T cell receptor (beta chain) is a study of T cell changes during pregnancy in multiple sclerosis. This CDR3 has 16 residues. Germline V gene data show CDR1 as PRHDT and CDR2 as FYEKMQ (reference sequence). V was shortened by 5 bases and J by 0 bases, with 15 bases between the two germline ends. Using immunoSEQ multiplex PCR, the repertoire was profiled, and TCRdb retains in-frame clones only, with some absent. In the table there are almost 35,000 clones, about nine tenths of which are singletons. The clonotype was recovered from a female donor with multiple sclerosis, enrolled in a pregnancy study. The rearrangement links TRBV13 to TRBJ2-3; tentative D call: TRBD1 (5 bases). Sample: CD8+ T cells from peripheral blood mononuclear cells, taken in the first trimester of pregnancy. CDR3 DNA: TGTGCCAGCAGCACCGTAGGGGATTCTAGCACAGATACGCAGTATTTT. Its translation is CASSTVGDSSTDTQYF.